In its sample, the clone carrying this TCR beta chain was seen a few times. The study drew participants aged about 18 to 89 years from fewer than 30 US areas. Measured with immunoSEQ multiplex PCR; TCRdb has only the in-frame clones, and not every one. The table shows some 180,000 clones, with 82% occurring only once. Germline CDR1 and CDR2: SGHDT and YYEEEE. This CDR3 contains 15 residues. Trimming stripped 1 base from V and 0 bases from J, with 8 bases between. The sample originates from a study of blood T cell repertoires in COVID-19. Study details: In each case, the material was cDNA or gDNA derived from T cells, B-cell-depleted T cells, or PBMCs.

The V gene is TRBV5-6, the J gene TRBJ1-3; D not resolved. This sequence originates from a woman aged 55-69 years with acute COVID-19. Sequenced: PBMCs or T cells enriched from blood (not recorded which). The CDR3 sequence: CASSLIRDSGNTIYF. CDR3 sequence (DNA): TGTGCCAGCAGCTTGATCCGAGACTCTGGAAACACCATATATTTT.